This T cell receptor (beta chain) was sequenced in a study of graft-versus-host responses after intestinal transplantation (dated by TCRdb to the early 2020s). For the study in its entirety: The transplants that recipients received were multivisceral, liver-intestinal, or isolated intestinal. Every recipient was given anti-thymocyte globulin induction, then maintenance tacrolimus and steroids for about three years. Bulk TCR-beta CDR3 sequencing was used to track graft-versus-host and host-versus-graft alloreactive T cell clones in the graft, circulation and bone marrow after intestinal transplantation. To identify alloreactive clones, pre-transplant mixed lymphocyte reaction products were sequenced and compared with unstimulated pre-transplant donor and recipient T cells. The cohort enrolled around 25 intestinal transplant recipients including one retransplant, and a few patients lacking pretransplant specimens were excluded. Donor T cell macrochimerism was defined as a peak of at least 4% donor T cells among recipient peripheral blood mononuclear cells. Rather than going through the commercial service, samples from three later patients were sequenced in-house on an Illumina MiSeq and processed with MiXCR. The research as a whole found: GvH clones turned up in recipient bone marrow, with some appearing earlier in ileal mucosa or blood, a pattern consistent with an intestinal mucosal origin. Conclusions were limited by the relatively low number and heterogeneity of intestinal transplant patients. Early after transplant, peak levels of circulating GvH clones were associated with declines in HvG clones. Patients with donor T cell macrochimerism had high GvH to HvG T cell clonal ratios in their allografts.

Library prep was done by the immunoSEQ multiplex PCR assay. Adaptive Biotechnologies carried out high-throughput TCR-beta CDR3 sequencing of genomic DNA for most patients. The authors processed their data as follows. TCR sequencing data for some 19 patients were retrieved from Adaptive's ImmunoSEQ software; a few other patients were processed with MiXCR and VDJtools. CDR3 nucleotide sequences shared between donor and recipient were removed because the origin of such sequences could not be assigned. To be classed as alloreactive, a clone needed at least 2-fold expansion over unstimulated cells and a minimum CFSE-low frequency of 0.002% (template counts) or 0.001% (read counts). Clones detected in sequenced pre-transplant spleen, lymph node, or MLR CFSE-low populations of the donor or recipient were defined as mappable. The cumulative frequency of alloreactive clones was calculated as a percentage of all sequences, weighted by copy number. Entries here come from immuneACCESS through TCRdb and include only in-frame sequences with V and J called. Some clones fail to appear in such tables; in the studies checked, an unresolved V gene covers under half of the shortfall, and the cause of the remainder is unknown. The V and J calls and clone size were taken over from that table, and D and trimming were inferred from the DNA. This sample gives roughly 7,000 clones in total; about 68% of them show up just once. The top ten hold 9.5% to 15% of the sample.

With respect to this clone: The specificity of this receptor is unknown. Within one base of it there is no much larger clone, and no base qualities were kept.

To isolate intraepithelial and lamina propria lymphocytes from graft specimens, dithiothreitol, EDTA incubations and collagenase D digestion were used. Serial intestinal graft biopsy specimens collected up to 600 days after transplant underwent bulk TCR-beta sequencing. Relative to germline, V is 2 bases shorter and J is 5 bases shorter, with 10 bases between their ends. The CDR3 has 13 amino acids, counting the end cysteine and phenylalanine. Just the 39-base CDR3 DNA is kept, in frame starting at base 1. CDR1 SGHKS and CDR2 YYEKEE are derived from the germline V gene (reference sequence). This specimen consisted of ileum tissue, obtained 226 days after intestinal transplant. This receptor was identified in a human patient who received an intestinal transplant, so some T cells may come from the graft donor. The chain uses TRBV5-5 and TRBJ1-1; TRBD1 could be the D gene, as 5 bases match. The bases are TGTGCCAGCAGCTTTGTTCAGGGTACTGAAGCTTTCTTT. This yields the protein CASSFVQGTEAFF.